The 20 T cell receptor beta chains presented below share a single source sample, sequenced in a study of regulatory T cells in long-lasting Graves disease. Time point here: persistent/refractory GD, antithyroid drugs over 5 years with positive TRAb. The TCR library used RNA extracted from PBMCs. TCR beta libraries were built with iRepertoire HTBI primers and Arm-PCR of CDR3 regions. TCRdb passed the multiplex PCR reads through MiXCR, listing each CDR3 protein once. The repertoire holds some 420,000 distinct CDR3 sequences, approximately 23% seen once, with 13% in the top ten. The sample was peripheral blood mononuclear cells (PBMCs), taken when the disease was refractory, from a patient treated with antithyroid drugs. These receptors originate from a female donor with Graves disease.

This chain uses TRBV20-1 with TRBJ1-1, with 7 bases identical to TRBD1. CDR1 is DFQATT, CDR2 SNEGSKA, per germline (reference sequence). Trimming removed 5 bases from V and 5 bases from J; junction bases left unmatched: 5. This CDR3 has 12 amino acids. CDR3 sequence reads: CSAQDRATEAFF. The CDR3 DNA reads TGCAGTGCTCAAGACAGGGCAACTGAAGCTTTCTTT.

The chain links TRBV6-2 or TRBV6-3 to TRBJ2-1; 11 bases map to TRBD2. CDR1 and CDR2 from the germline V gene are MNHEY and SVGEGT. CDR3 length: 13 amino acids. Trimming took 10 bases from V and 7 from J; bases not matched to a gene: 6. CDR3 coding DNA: TGTGCCACCTCTGGGACTAGCGGTAATGAGCAGTTCTTC. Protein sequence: CATSGTSGNEQFF.

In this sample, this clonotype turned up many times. In DNA form, the CDR3 reads TGTGCCAGCAGCTTCGTCGATGGGTACGAGCAGTACTTC. It codes for CASSFVDGYEQYF. The chain employs TRBV7-8 and TRBJ2-7; D not resolved. The V end lost 3 bases, the J end lost 4 bases, and 10 bases lay between the germline ends. The CDR3 extends over 13 amino acids. CDR1 is SGHVS and CDR2 is FQNEAQ in the germline V gene.

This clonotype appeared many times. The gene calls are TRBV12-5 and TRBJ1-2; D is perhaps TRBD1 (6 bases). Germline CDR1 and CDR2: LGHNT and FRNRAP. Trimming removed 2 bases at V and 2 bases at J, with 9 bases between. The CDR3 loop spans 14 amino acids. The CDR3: CASGLTGTNYGYTF. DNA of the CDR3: TGTGCTAGTGGTTTGACAGGGACCAACTATGGCTACACCTTC. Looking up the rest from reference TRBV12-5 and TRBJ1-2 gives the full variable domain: DARVTQTPRHKVTEMGQEVTMRCQPILGHNTVFWYRQTMMQGLELLAYFRNRAPLDDSGMPKDRFSAEMPDATLATLKIQPSEPRDSAVYFCASGLTGTNYGYTFGSGTRLTVV.

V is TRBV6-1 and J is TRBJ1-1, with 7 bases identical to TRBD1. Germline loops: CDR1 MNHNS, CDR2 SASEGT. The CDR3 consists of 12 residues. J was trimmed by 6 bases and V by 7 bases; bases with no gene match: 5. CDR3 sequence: CASNRGFAEAFF. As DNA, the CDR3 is TGTGCCAGCAACAGGGGTTTCGCTGAAGCTTTCTTT.

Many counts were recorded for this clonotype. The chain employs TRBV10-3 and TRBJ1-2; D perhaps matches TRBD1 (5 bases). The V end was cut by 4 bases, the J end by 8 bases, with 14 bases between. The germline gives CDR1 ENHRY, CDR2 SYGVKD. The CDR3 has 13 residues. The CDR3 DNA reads TGTGCCATCAGTGGGGACGGCGCAAGGGGCTACACCTTC. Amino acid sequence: CAISGDGARGYTF.

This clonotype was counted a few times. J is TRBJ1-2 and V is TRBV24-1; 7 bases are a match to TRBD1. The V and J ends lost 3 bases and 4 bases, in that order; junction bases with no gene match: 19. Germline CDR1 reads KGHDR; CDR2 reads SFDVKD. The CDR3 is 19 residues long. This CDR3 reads CATSDAFFSTGAPFYGYTF. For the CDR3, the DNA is TGTGCCACCAGTGATGCCTTTTTTTCAACAGGGGCCCCCTTCTATGGCTACACCTTC.

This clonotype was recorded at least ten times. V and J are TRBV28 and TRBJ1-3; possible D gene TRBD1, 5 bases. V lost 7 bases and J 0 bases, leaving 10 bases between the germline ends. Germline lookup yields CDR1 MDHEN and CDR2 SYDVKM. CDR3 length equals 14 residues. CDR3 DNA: TGTGCCAGCACCGCGACAGTCTCTGGAAACACCATATATTTT. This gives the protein CASTATVSGNTIYF. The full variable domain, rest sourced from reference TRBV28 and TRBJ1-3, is DVKVTQSSRYLVKRTGEKVFLECVQDMDHENMFWYRQDPGLGLRLIYFSYDVKMKEKGDIPEGYSVSREKKERFSLILESASTNQTSMYLCASTATVSGNTIYFGEGSWLTVV.

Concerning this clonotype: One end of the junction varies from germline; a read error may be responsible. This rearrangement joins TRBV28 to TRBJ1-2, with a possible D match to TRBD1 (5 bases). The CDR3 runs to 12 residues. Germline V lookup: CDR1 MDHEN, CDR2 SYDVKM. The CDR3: CASSFGDYGYAF. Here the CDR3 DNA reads TGTGCCAGCAGTTTTGGGGACTATGGCTACGCCTTC.

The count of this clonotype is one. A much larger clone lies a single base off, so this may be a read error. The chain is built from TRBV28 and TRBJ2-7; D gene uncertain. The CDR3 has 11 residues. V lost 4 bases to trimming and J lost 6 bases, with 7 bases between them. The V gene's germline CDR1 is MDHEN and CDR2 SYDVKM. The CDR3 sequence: CASSSPPEQYF. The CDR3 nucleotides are TGTGCCAGCAGTTCCCCCCCCGAGCAGTACTTC.

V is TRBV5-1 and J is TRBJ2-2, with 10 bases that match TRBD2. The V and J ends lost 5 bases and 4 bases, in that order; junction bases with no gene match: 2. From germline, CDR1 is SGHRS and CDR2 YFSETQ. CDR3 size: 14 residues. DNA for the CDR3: TGCGCCAGCAGAATAGCGGGGGGCACCGGGGAGCTGTTTTTT. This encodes CASRIAGGTGELFF.

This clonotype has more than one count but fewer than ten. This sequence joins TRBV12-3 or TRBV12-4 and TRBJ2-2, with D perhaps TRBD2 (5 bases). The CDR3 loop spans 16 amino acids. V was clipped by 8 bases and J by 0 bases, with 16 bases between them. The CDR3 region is CASDVAGATNTGELFF. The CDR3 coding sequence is TGTGCCAGCGACGTCGCGGGTGCCACGAACACCGGGGAGCTGTTTTTT.

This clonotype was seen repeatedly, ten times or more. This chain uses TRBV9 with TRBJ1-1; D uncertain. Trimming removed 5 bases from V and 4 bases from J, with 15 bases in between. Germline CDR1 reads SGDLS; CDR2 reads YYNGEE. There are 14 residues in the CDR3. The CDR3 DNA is TGTGCCAGCAGACCCGGAGGTGGGTTCACTGAAGCTTTCTTT. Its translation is CASRPGGGFTEAFF. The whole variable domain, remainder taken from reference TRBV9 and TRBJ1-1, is DSGVTQTPKHLITATGQRVTLRCSPRSGDLSVYWYQQSLDQGLQFLIQYYNGEERAKGNILERFSAQQFPDLHSELNLSSLELGDSALYFCASRPGGGFTEAFFGQGTRLTVV.

The CDR3 nucleotides read TGTGCCTGGAGTCCTATGCGGACAGTCAATAATTCACCCCTCCACTTT. This codes for CAWSPMRTVNNSPLHF. V is TRBV30 and J is TRBJ1-6; D perhaps matches TRBD1 (6 bases). Germline CDR1 is GTSNPN and CDR2 is SVGIG (reference sequence). Trimming cost V 2 bases and J 5 bases, with 16 bases left between them. This CDR3 has 16 residues.

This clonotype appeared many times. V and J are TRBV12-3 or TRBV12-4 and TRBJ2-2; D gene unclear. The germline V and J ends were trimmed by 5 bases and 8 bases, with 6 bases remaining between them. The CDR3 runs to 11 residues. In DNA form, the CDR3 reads TGTGCCAGCAGTCCAAGGGGGGAGCTGTTTTTT. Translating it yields CASSPRGELFF.

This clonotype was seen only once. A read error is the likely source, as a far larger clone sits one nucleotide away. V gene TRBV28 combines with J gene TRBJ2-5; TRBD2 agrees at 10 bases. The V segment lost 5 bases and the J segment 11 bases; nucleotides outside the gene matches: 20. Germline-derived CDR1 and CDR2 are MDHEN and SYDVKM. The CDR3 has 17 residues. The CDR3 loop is CASSPLLKRGGKWEQYF. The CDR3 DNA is TGTGCCAGCAGTCCCCTACTAAAGCGGGGGGGGAAGTGGGAGCAGTACTTC.

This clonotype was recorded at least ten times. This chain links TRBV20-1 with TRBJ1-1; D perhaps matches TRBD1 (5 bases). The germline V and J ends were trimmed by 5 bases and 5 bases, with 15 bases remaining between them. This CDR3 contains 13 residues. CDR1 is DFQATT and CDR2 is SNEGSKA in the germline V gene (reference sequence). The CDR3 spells CSARTGPETEAFF. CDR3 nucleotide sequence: TGCAGTGCTCGGACGGGACCAGAGACTGAAGCTTTCTTT.

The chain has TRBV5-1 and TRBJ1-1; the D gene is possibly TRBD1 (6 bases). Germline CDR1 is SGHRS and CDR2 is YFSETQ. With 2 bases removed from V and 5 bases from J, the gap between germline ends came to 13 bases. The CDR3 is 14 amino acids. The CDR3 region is CASSLDGQGTEAFF. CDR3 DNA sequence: TGCGCCAGCAGCTTAGACGGCCAGGGGACTGAAGCTTTCTTT.

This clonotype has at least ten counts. CDR3 sequence reads: CASSPRGPENYGYTF. CDR3 coding DNA: TGTGCCAGCAGTCCCAGGGGGCCGGAGAACTATGGCTACACCTTC. This chain uses TRBV6-1 with TRBJ1-2, with 8 bases that match TRBD1. The CDR3 extends over 15 amino acids. The V and J ends lost 5 bases and 2 bases, in that order; junction bases with no gene match: 7. Germline V gene lookup returns CDR1 MNHNS and CDR2 SASEGT.

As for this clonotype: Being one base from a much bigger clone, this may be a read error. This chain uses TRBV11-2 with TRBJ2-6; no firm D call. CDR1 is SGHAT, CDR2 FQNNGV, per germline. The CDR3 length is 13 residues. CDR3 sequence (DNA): TGTGCCAGCACCTTAAGGCCGACGTGGGTCCTGACTTTC. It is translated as CASTLRPTWVLTF.